The 18 T cell receptor beta chains given below trace back to one sample, sequenced in a study of T cells in women clearing cervical HPV infection. Sequencing used immunoSEQ multiplex PCR; TCRdb keeps in-frame clones, though not all of them. There are tens of thousands of clones in the sample, with more than 1.2% held by the top ten. Sequencing used blood buffy coat. These receptor sequences come from a woman aged 18 to 75 with a cervical HPV16 infection that either progressed to CIN3+ or cleared (not recorded which).

Concerning this clone itself: The CDR3 extends 3 residues past the end of the read, so its final part is completed from the germline J gene. This chain uses TRBV7-2 with TRBJ2-2, with D possibly matching TRBD2 (5 bases). There are 13 residues in the CDR3. In germline, CDR1 is SGHTA, CDR2 FQGNSA. This chain's CDR3 is CASSFSAGEKLFF. The CDR3 DNA, read in part, is TGTGCCAGCAGCTTCTCGGCGGGTGAAAAG.

As regards this clone: The read finishes 3 residues shy of the CDR3 end, and the germline J gene is used to complete it. The V and J genes are TRBV9 and TRBJ2-3, with 14 positions matching TRBD2. V lost 0 bases, J lost 3 bases, and 6 bases stayed unmatched. This CDR3 is built from 18 residues. Germline V CDR1 and CDR2: SGDLS, YYNGEE. The CDR3 sequence: CASSVGLAGGPVTDTQYF. Incomplete CDR3 DNA: TGTGCCAGCAGCGTAGGACTAGCGGGAGGGCCAGTGACAGATACG.

As regards this clone: The read finishes 3 residues shy of the CDR3 end, and the germline J gene is used to complete it. The chain employs TRBV28 and TRBJ2-2; TRBD1 agrees at 8 bases. Trimming cost V 4 bases and J 6 bases; bases outside gene matches: 10. Per germline, CDR1 MDHEN and CDR2 SYDVKM. This CDR3 comprises 16 residues. The part of the CDR3 DNA that was read is TGTGCCAGCAGTTCCTTGCAGGGGGCGCATCCCGGGGAG. Translating it yields CASSSLQGAHPGE. The CDR3 as a whole reads CASSSLQGAHPGELFF.

About this clone itself: The read falls 3 residues short of the CDR3 end, and the missing part is taken from the germline J gene. The gene calls are TRBV29-1 and TRBJ1-6; D might be TRBD1 (6 bases). Trimming shortened V by 5 bases and J by 2 bases, and 10 bases separated the two germline ends. CDR1 SQVTM and CDR2 ANQGSEA come from the germline V gene. The CDR3 length is 14 residues. CDR3 DNA, as far as it was read: TGCAGCGTTCGGGGGGCAACCTATAATTCACCC. It encodes CSVRGATYNSP. The whole CDR3 region reads CSVRGATYNSPLHF.

About this clone: The read halts 3 residues ahead of the CDR3 end, with the missing end drawn from the germline J gene. The rearrangement joins TRBV5-1 to TRBJ2-7, with D possibly TRBD1 on 6 matching bases. V was pared by 4 bases and J by 2 bases, with 13 bases between. Germline assignment: CDR1 SGHRS and CDR2 YFSETQ. The CDR3 has 14 residues. This CDR3 is CASSRTGNTYEQYF. The covered CDR3 bases are TGCGCCAGCAGCCGCACAGGGAACACCTACGAG.

With regard to this clone: The DNA ends 3 residues before the CDR3 does, and the rest of the CDR3 is filled in from the germline J gene. The rearrangement uses TRBV19 and TRBJ2-5; TRBD2 matches at 12 bases. Per the germline V gene, CDR1 is LNHDA and CDR2 is SQIVND (reference sequence). V was clipped by 5 bases and J by 5 bases; unmatched bases: 9. The CDR3 consists of 16 residues. The CDR3 region is CASSHSSGGALETQYF. The CDR3 bases that were read are TGTGCCAGTAGTCACTCTAGCGGGGGGGCGCTGGAGACC.

On this clone: The read finishes 3 residues shy of the CDR3 end, and the germline J gene is used to complete it. The chain couples TRBV5-4 to TRBJ2-7; 8 bases are a match to TRBD1. There are 14 residues in the CDR3. Germline CDR1 is SGHNT and CDR2 is YYREEE (reference sequence). Trimming at V came to 1 base and at J to 6 bases, leaving 6 bases not matched to a gene. CDR3: CASSLPDRASEQYF. The CDR3 bases that were read are TGTGCCAGCAGCTTGCCGGACAGGGCTTCCGAG.

Concerning this clone itself: Sequencing ends 3 residues short of the CDR3 end; the germline J gene provides the rest. The V call is TRBV30, the J call TRBJ2-7, with a possible D match to TRBD1 (6 bases). The CDR3 consists of 12 residues. Germline assignment: CDR1 GTSNPN and CDR2 SVGIG (reference sequence). V lost 1 base to trimming and J lost 4 bases, with 8 bases between them. The covered CDR3 bases are TGTGCCTGGAGTGAACAGGGTTACGAG. This gives the protein CAWSEQGYE. The whole CDR3 protein is CAWSEQGYEQYF. The full variable domain, with the rest looked up from reference TRBV30 and TRBJ2-7, is SQTIHQWPATLVQPVGSPLSLECTVEGTSNPNLYWYRQAAGRGLQLLFYSVGIGQISSEVPQNLSASRPQDRQFILSSKKLLLSDSGFYLCAWSEQGYEQYFGPGTRLTVT.

Partial CDR3 DNA: TGCGCCAGCAGCTTGGACAGGGCCAACACCGGGGAG. Translating it yields CASSLDRANTGE. The complete CDR3 reads CASSLDRANTGELFF. The rearrangement links TRBV5-1 to TRBJ2-2; possible D gene TRBD1, 6 bases. The read terminates 3 residues ahead of where the CDR3 ends, so the germline J gene completes it. The V gene lost 0 bases and the J gene lost 2 bases, with 8 bases spanning the gap. This CDR3 is 15 amino acids long. Germline V gene sequence: CDR1 SGHRS, CDR2 YFSETQ.

As concerns this clone: The sequenced fragment ends 3 residues before the CDR3 boundary, so the rest is inferred from the germline J gene. The chain combines TRBV6-2 or TRBV6-3 with TRBJ2-5; D is unresolved. Trimming pared 5 bases from V and 4 bases from J, leaving 20 bases between. Germline values: CDR1 MNHEY, CDR2 SVGEGT. The CDR3 extends over 16 amino acids. The CDR3 sequence is CASSQNSPPNRETQYF. CDR3 DNA, as far as it was read: TGTGCCAGCAGTCAAAACTCCCCGCCCAACAGAGAGACC.

In the case of this clone: Read coverage stops 3 residues before the CDR3 terminus; the germline J gene supplies the remainder. This rearrangement joins TRBV7-2 to TRBJ2-6, with D possibly TRBD2 on 7 matching bases. Trimming took 3 bases from V and 4 from J, leaving 10 bases between them. This CDR3 comprises 15 residues. Germline CDR1 and CDR2: SGHTA and FQGNSA. CDR3 DNA (partial): TGTGCCAGCAGCTTCGGGGGGCCGGGGGCCAACGTC. Translated, it gives CASSFGGPGANV. The whole CDR3 sequence is CASSFGGPGANVLTF.

About this clone: From the germline J gene comes the end of the CDR3, since the read stops 3 residues before it. The V gene is TRBV19, the J gene TRBJ2-3; unclear D gene. Germline CDR1 is LNHDA and CDR2 is SQIVND (reference sequence). This CDR3 is 13 amino acids long. The DNA read from the CDR3 is TGTGCCAGTAGTAAGGATAGCAATCAGCCG. Translating gives CASSKDSNQP. The complete CDR3 sequence is CASSKDSNQPQYF.

Regarding this clone: Read coverage stops 3 residues before the CDR3 terminus; the germline J gene supplies the remainder. The V gene is TRBV5-1, the J gene TRBJ1-2; D is undetermined. The CDR3 runs 15 residues. The germline V gene has CDR1 SGHRS and CDR2 YFSETQ. The V end was cut by 0 bases, the J end by 3 bases, with 12 bases between. The CDR3 spells CASSLGAGVDYGYTF. The CDR3 bases that were read are TGCGCCAGCAGCTTGGGGGCAGGAGTCGACTATGGC.

Of note for this clone: The read terminates 3 residues before the CDR3 end, so the remaining end is supplied by the germline J gene. J is TRBJ2-2 and V is TRBV20-1; D perhaps matches TRBD2 (6 bases). Trimming removed 0 bases from V and 1 base from J, with 9 bases in between. The CDR3 runs to 15 residues. CDR1 is DFQATT, CDR2 SNEGSKA, per germline (reference sequence). The sequenced CDR3 bases are TGCAGTGCTAGAGATGGGACTTTGAACACCGGGGAG. Translated, it gives CSARDGTLNTGE. From start to end, the CDR3 is CSARDGTLNTGELFF.

About this clone: From the germline J gene comes the end of the CDR3, since the read stops 3 residues before it. This chain uses TRBV20-1 with TRBJ1-6; D ambiguous. Germline values: CDR1 DFQATT, CDR2 SNEGSKA (reference sequence). Trimming took 1 base from V and 10 from J, leaving 11 bases between them. This CDR3 comprises 13 residues. CDR3 DNA, as far as it was read: TGCAGTGCTAGAGTTGCCGCGGGGTCACCC. Translation gives CSARVAAGSP. The full CDR3 sequence reads CSARVAAGSPLHF.

Regarding this clone: The CDR3 end falls 3 residues outside the read, so it is completed with the germline J gene. J is TRBJ2-4 and V is TRBV18; perhaps TRBD2 as D (6 bases). This CDR3 has 15 residues. Germline V CDR1 and CDR2: KGHSH, LQKENI. The CDR3 reads CASSSIRVSAEGQYF. The part of the CDR3 DNA that was read is TGTGCCAGCTCATCAATCAGGGTCAGCGCGGAGGGT. The complete variable domain, with remaining parts taken from reference TRBV18 and TRBJ2-4, reads NAGVMQNPRHLVRRRGQEARLRCSPMKGHSHVYWYRQLPEEGLKFMVYLQKENIIDESGMPKERFSAEFPKEGPSILRIQQVVRGDSAAYFCASSSIRVSAEGQYFGAGTRLSVL.

In the case of this clone: The read terminates 3 residues ahead of where the CDR3 ends, so the germline J gene completes it. The chain is built from TRBV20-1 and TRBJ2-1; the D is unclear. This CDR3 region has 12 residues. Per germline, CDR1 DFQATT and CDR2 SNEGSKA (reference sequence). V shed 1 base and J shed 3 bases, with 4 bases lying between them. CDR3 DNA, as far as it was read: TGCAGTGCTAGAGGCGGCTACAATGAG. Translated, it gives CSARGGYNE. The whole CDR3 is CSARGGYNEQFF.

Regarding this clone: Read data end 3 residues before the CDR3 end; the end is taken from the germline J gene. V usage is TRBV19 and J usage is TRBJ1-4, with 9 bases lining up with TRBD1. The germline V gene encodes CDR1 LNHDA and CDR2 SQIVND (reference sequence). V was pared by 9 bases and J by 7 bases, with 6 bases of the junction left unmatched. CDR3 length equals 13 residues. The CDR3 region is CASKTGGSEKLFF. CDR3 DNA (partial): TGTGCCAGCAAGACAGGGGGGAGTGAAAAA.